The 12 T cell receptor beta chains in this list originate from one sample, sequenced in a study of beta chain features in type 1 diabetes. Study-level points and caveats: Type 1 diabetes patients had moderately but significantly shorter TCRB CDR3s in all four CD4+ subsets.

These TCRs' antigens remain unknown. TCRB transcripts that were expressed got sequenced, as all of the isolated RNA had been reverse transcribed. The repertoire was sequenced with immunoSEQ multiplex PCR; TCRdb's copy has only in-frame clones and lacks some. The sample lists approximately 150,000 clones; approximately 9% were seen once. Material for sequencing was central memory CD4+ T cells from blood. The receptors derive from a man younger than 40 with type 1 diabetes.

This clone was counted a few times. The chain has TRBV14 and TRBJ2-5; TRBD2 aligns across 9 bases. Looked up from germline, CDR1 is SGHDN and CDR2 is FVKESK. This CDR3 has 14 residues. J was trimmed by 6 bases and V by 1 base; bases with no gene match: 3. This CDR3 reads CASSQASGGQTQYF. The CDR3 DNA sequence: TGTGCCAGCAGCCAAGCCAGCGGGGGGCAGACCCAGTACTTC.

The rearrangement joins TRBV9 to TRBJ2-1; TRBD1 agrees at 8 bases. V trimming: 0 bases; J trimming: 2 bases; junction bases outside the gene matches: 1. CDR1 SGDLS and CDR2 YYNGEE come from the germline V gene. There are 15 residues in the CDR3. The CDR3 reads CASSVGGQAYNEQFF. In nucleotides, the CDR3 is TGTGCCAGCAGCGTAGGGGGACAGGCCTACAATGAGCAGTTCTTC.

This clone was seen a handful of times. V usage is TRBV19 and J usage is TRBJ2-7; 10 bases map to TRBD1. The CDR3 has 13 amino acids. The ends lost 7 bases at V and 8 bases at J; junction bases unmatched: 8. Germline V gene sequence: CDR1 LNHDA, CDR2 SQIVND (reference sequence). CDR3 region: CASTMGQGRQQYF. The CDR3 coding sequence is TGTGCCAGTACCATGGGACAGGGGAGGCAGCAGTACTTC.

The chain has TRBV18 and TRBJ2-7; weak D call: TRBD2 (6 bases). V shed 4 bases and J shed 0 bases, with 13 bases lying between them. CDR1 is KGHSH, CDR2 LQKENI, per germline. The CDR3 totals 15 residues. CDR3 DNA sequence: TGTGCCAGCTCACAATCGGCGGGGAGCTCCTACGAGCAGTACTTC. Translating gives CASSQSAGSSYEQYF.

This clone appeared a few times. The V gene is TRBV9, the J gene TRBJ1-3, with TRBD1 matching 9 bases. The junction had 5 bases not matched to a gene; V was cut back by 3 bases and J by 4 bases. The CDR3 is 15 amino acids. Looked up from germline, CDR1 is SGDLS and CDR2 is YYNGEE. In DNA form, the CDR3 reads TGTGCCAGCAGCGGAGGGACAGGGACCGGAAACACCATATATTTT. It codes for CASSGGTGTGNTIYF.

This clone was picked up a small number of times. The rearrangement links TRBV19 to TRBJ1-1; D is undetermined. The germline V gene has CDR1 LNHDA and CDR2 SQIVND (reference sequence). V shed 4 bases and J shed 1 base, with 10 bases lying between them. This CDR3 has 14 residues. DNA for the CDR3: TGTGCCAGTAGTACAACAACCTCGAACACTGAAGCTTTCTTT. Translating gives CASSTTTSNTEAFF. The full variable domain, completed using reference TRBV19 and TRBJ1-1, is DGGITQSPKYLFRKEGQNVTLSCEQNLNHDAMYWYRQDPGQGLRLIYYSQIVNDFQKGDIAEGYSVSREKKESFPLTVTSAQKNPTAFYLCASSTTTSNTEAFFGQGTRLTVV.

In this sample, this clone turned up a few times. The chain joins TRBV4-2 to TRBJ2-1; 8 positions agree with TRBD2. The germline V gene encodes CDR1 LGHNA and CDR2 YNFKEQ. V shed 2 bases, J shed 5 bases, and the junction held 5 bases outside the gene matches. The CDR3 loop spans 15 amino acids. The CDR3: CASSQLAGKDNEQFF. DNA for the CDR3: TGTGCCAGCAGCCAATTAGCGGGAAAGGACAATGAGCAGTTCTTC.

The V gene is TRBV4-3, the J gene TRBJ2-4; 7 bases line up with TRBD1. Losses at the gene ends were 1 base for V and 6 bases for J; bases not matched to a gene: 3. This CDR3 has 14 amino acids. Germline V gene sequence: CDR1 LGHNA, CDR2 YSLEER. CDR3 bases: TGCGCCAGCAGCCAAGGGACAGGAGTAAACATTCAGTACTTC. Its protein product is CASSQGTGVNIQYF.

The V and J genes are TRBV9 and TRBJ2-1; TRBD2 is a possible D gene (5 bases). The germline V gene encodes CDR1 SGDLS and CDR2 YYNGEE. The CDR3 is made up of 13 amino acids. The V and J ends lost 4 bases and 8 bases respectively, with 13 bases between them. The CDR3 nucleotides are TGTGCCAGCAGCTTAAGTGGGCGGGATGAGCAGTTCTTC. Translated, it gives CASSLSGRDEQFF.

CDR3 sequence: CASSAGTSGVIGELFF. CDR3 DNA sequence: TGTGCCAGCAGCGCGGGGACTAGCGGGGTTATCGGGGAGCTGTTTTTT. V gene TRBV9 combines with J gene TRBJ2-2, with TRBD2 identical over 13 bases. The germline gives CDR1 SGDLS, CDR2 YYNGEE. The CDR3 contains 16 residues. V lost 3 bases and J lost 7; bases outside the gene matches: 6. Using reference TRBV9 and TRBJ2-2 for the parts outside the CDR3, the full variable domain is DSGVTQTPKHLITATGQRVTLRCSPRSGDLSVYWYQQSLDQGLQFLIQYYNGEERAKGNILERFSAQQFPDLHSELNLSSLELGDSALYFCASSAGTSGVIGELFFGEGSRLTVL.

DNA for the CDR3: TGCGCCAGCAGCCAAGTCTGGGACAGTTCCTACGAGCAGTACTTC. It yields the protein CASSQVWDSSYEQYF. The chain couples TRBV4-3 to TRBJ2-7; 7 nucleotides align to TRBD1. CDR1 is LGHNA, CDR2 YSLEER, per germline. The CDR3 is 15 amino acids. V dropped 1 base and J dropped 1; count of bases not matched to a gene: 4.

This clone turned up a few times. The chain combines TRBV5-6 with TRBJ2-1; a possible D gene is TRBD2 (6 bases). V was shortened by 3 bases and J by 9 bases, with 13 bases between the two germline ends. In germline, CDR1 is SGHDT, CDR2 YYEEEE. This CDR3 comprises 13 residues. CDR3 nucleotide sequence: TGTGCCAGCAGCTGGGACCGGAGGGGTGAGCAGTTCTTC. As protein: CASSWDRRGEQFF.